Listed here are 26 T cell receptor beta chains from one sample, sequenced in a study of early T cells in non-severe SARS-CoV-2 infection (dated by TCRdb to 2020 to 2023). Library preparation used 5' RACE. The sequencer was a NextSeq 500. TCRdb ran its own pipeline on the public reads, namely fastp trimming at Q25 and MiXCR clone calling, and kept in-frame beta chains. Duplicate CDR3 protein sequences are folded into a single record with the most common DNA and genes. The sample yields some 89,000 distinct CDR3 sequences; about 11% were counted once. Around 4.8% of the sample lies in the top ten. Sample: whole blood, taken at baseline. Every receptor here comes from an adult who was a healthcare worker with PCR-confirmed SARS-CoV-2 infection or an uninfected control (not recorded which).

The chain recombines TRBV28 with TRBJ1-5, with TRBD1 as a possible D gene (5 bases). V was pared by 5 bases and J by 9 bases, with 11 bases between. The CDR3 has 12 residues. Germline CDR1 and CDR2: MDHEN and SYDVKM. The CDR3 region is CASSGGGRPQHF. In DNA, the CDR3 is TGTGCCAGCAGTGGTGGGGGGAGGCCCCAGCATTTT.

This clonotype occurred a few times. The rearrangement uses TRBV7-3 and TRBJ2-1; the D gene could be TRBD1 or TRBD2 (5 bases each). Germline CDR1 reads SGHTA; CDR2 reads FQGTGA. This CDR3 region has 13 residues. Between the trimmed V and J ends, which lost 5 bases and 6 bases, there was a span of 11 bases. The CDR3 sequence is CASSRPGANEQFF. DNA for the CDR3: TGTGCCAGCAGCCGCCCCGGGGCCAATGAGCAGTTCTTC. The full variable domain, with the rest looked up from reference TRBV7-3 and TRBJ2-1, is GAGVSQTPSNKVTEKGKYVELRCDPISGHTALYWYRQSLGQGPEFLIYFQGTGAADDSGLPNDRFFAVRPEGSVSTLKIQRTERGDSAVYLCASSRPGANEQFFGPGTRLTVL.

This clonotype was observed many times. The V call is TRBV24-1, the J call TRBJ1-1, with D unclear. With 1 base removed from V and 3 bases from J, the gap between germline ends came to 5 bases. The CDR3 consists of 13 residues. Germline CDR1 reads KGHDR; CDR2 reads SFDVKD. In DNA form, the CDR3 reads TGTGCCACCAGTGATTTAGGTTACACTGAAGCTTTCTTT. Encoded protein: CATSDLGYTEAFF.

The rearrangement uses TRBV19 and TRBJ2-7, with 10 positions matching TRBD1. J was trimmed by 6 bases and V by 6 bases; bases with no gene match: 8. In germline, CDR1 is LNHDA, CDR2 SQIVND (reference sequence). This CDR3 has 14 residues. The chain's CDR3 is CASSFGQGVGEQYF. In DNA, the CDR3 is TGTGCCAGTAGCTTCGGACAGGGGGTGGGCGAGCAGTACTTC.

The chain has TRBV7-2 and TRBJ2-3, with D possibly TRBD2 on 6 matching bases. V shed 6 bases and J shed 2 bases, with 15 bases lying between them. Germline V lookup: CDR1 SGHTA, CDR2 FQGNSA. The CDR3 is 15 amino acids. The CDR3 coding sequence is TGTGCCAGCAGGGTGTCGGGACTTACCACAGATACGCAGTATTTT. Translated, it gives CASRVSGLTTDTQYF.

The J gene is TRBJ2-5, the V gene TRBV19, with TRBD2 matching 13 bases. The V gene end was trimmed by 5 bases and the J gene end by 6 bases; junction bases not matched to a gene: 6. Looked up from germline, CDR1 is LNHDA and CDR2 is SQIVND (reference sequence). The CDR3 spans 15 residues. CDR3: CASSVTSGRSKTQYF. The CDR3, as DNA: TGTGCCAGTAGTGTGACTAGCGGGAGGTCGAAGACCCAGTACTTC.

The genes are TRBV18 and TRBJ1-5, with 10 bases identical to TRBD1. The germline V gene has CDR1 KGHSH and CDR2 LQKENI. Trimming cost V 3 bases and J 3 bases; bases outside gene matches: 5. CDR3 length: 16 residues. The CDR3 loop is CASSPTGQGINQPQHF. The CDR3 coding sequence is TGTGCCAGCTCACCGACGGGACAGGGGATCAATCAGCCCCAGCATTTT.

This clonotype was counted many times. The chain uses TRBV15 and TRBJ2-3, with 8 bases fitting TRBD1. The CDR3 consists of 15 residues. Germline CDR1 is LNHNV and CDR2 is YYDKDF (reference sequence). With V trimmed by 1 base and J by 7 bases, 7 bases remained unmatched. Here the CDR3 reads CATSRVGQGANTQYF. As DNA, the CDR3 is TGTGCCACCAGCAGAGTGGGGCAGGGGGCTAATACGCAGTATTTT.

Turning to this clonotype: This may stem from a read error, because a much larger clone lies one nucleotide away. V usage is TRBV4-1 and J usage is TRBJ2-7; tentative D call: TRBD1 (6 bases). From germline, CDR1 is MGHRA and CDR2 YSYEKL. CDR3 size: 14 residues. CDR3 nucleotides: TGCGCCAGCGGCCATATCCGACAGGCCCACGAGCAGTACTTC. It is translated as CASGHIRQAHEQYF.

Written as DNA, the CDR3 is TGTGCCACCCTACCTCGGGGGAAGGTGGCCGGGGAGCTGTTTTTT. Its protein product is CATLPRGKVAGELFF. The gene calls are TRBV11-1 and TRBJ2-2; D is possibly TRBD2 (6 bases). From germline, CDR1 is SGHAT and CDR2 FQDESV (reference sequence). The CDR3 runs 15 residues. The V end lost 10 bases, the J end lost 6 bases, and 21 bases lay between the germline ends.

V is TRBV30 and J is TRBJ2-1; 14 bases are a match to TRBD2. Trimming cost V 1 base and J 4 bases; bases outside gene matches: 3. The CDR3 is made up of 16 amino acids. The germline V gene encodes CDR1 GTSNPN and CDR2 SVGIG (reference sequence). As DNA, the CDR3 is TGTGCCTGGAGTGGAAGACTAGCGGGAGGGTACAATGAGCAGTTCTTC. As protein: CAWSGRLAGGYNEQFF.

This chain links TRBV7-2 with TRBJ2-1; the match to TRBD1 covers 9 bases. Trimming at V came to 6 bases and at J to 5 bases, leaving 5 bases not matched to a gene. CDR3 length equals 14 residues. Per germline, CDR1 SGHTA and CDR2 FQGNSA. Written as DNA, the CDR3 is TGTGCCAGCAGATCCACAGGGGGCAACAATGAGCAGTTCTTC. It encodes CASRSTGGNNEQFF.

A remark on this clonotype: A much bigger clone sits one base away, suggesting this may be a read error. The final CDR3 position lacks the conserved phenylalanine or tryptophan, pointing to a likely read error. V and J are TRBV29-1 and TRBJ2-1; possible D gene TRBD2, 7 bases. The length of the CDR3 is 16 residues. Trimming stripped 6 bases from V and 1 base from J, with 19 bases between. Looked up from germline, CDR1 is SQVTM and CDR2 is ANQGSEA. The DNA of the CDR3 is TGCAGCGTCCCCCAGAGGGGGGGGATTTCCTACAATGAGCAGTTCTCC. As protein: CSVPQRGGISYNEQFS.

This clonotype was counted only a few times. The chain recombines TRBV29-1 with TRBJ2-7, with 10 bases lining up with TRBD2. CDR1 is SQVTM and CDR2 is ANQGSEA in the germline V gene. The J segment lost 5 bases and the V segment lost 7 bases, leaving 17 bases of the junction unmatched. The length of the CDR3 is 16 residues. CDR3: CSALGLAEKWGNEQYF. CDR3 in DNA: TGCAGCGCCCTAGGACTAGCGGAGAAGTGGGGTAACGAGCAGTACTTC.

The CDR3 DNA is TGTGCCAGCAGCAAGCGGGGCGCCCGCTCCTACAATGAGCAGTTCTTC. Its protein is CASSKRGARSYNEQFF. J is TRBJ2-1 and V is TRBV5-5; 7 bases fit TRBD2. Germline V CDR1 and CDR2: SGHKS, YYEKEE (reference sequence). The V and J ends lost 4 bases and 0 bases, in that order; junction bases with no gene match: 7. CDR3 length: 16 amino acids.

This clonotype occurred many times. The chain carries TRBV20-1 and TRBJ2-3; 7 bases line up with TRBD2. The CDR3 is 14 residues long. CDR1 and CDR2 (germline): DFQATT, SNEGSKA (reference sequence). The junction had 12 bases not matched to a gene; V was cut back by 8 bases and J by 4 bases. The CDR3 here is CSLREGQVPDTQYF. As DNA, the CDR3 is TGCAGTCTCAGGGAGGGTCAAGTCCCAGATACGCAGTATTTT.

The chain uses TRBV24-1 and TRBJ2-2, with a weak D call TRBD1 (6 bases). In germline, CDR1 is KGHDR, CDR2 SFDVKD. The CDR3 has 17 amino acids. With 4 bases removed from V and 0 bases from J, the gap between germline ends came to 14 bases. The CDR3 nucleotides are TGTGCCACCAGTGACCCAACAGGGAAAACGAACACCGGGGAGCTGTTTTTT. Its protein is CATSDPTGKTNTGELFF.

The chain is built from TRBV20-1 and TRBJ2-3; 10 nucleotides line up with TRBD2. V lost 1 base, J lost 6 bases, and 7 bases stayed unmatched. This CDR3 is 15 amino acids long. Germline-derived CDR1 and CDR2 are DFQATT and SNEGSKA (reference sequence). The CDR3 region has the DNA TGCAGTGCTAGAGCGGTAGCGGGGGGCGATGATACGCAGTATTTT. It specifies CSARAVAGGDDTQYF.

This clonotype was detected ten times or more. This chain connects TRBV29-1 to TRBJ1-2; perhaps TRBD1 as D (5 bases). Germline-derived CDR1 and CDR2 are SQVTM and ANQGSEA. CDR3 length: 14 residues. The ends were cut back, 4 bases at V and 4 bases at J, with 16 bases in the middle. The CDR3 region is CSVGGVKGPYGYTF. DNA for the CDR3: TGCAGCGTTGGGGGCGTAAAGGGACCCTATGGCTACACCTTC.

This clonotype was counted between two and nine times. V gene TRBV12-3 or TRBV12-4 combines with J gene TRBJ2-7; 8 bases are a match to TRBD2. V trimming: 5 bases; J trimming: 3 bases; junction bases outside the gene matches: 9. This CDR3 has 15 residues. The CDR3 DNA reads TGTGCCAGCAGTCCCCGGGTAGCGGGGCACTACGAGCAGTACTTC. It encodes CASSPRVAGHYEQYF.

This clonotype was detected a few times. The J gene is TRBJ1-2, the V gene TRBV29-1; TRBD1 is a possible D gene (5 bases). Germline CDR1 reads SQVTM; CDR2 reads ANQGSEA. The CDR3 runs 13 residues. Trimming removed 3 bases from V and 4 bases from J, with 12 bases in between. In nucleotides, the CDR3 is TGCAGCGTTGACAGGGAAGTTAGCTATGGCTACACCTTC. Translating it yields CSVDREVSYGYTF.

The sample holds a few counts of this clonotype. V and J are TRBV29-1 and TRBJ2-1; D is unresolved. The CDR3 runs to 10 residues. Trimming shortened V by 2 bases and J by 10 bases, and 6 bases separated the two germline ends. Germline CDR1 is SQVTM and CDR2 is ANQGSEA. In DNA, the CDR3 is TGCAGCGTTGAATCCTGGGAGCAGTTCTTC. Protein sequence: CSVESWEQFF.

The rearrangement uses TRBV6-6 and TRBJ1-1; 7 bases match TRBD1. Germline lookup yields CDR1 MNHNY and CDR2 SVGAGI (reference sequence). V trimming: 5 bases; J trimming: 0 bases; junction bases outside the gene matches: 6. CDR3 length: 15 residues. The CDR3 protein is CASSIGTAMNTEAFF. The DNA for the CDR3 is TGTGCCAGCAGTATCGGGACAGCTATGAACACTGAAGCTTTCTTT.

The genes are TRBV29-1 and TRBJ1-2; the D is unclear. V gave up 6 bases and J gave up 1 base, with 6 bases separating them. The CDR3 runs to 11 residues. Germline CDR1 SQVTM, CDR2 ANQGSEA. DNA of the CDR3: TGCAGCGTCCAAGTTAACTATGGCTACACCTTC. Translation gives CSVQVNYGYTF. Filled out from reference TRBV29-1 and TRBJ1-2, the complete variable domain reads SAVISQKPSRDICQRGTSLTIQCQVDSQVTMMFWYRQQPGQSLTLIATANQGSEATYESGFVIDKFPISRPNLTFSTLTVSNMSPEDSSIYLCSVQVNYGYTFGSGTRLTVV.

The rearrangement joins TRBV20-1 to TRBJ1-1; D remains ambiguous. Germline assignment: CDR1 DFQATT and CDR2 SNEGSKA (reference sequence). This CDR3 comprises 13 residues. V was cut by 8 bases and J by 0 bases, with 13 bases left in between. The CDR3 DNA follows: TGCAGTCCGAGGGCAGGCATGAACACTGAAGCTTTCTTT. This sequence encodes CSPRAGMNTEAFF.

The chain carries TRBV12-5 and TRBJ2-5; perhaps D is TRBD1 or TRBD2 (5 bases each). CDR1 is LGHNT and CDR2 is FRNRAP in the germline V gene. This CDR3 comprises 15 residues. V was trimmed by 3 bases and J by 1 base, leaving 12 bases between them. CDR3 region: CASGLRLGGQETQYF. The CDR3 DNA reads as TGTGCTAGTGGTTTACGTCTTGGGGGCCAAGAGACCCAGTACTTC.